This T cell receptor (beta chain) derives from a study of blood T cells in healthy people across ages. Next came a second PCR, run for roughly 7 to 12 cycles, which used a sample-barcoded 5' primer along with a J-beta primer mix. A single record per CDR3 protein comes from TCRdb applying MiXCR to the 5' RACE reads. This sample has some 670,000 distinct CDR3 sequences, with roughly half found just once. Germline values: CDR1 MNHNY, CDR2 SVGAGI (reference sequence). Deletions cut 6 bases from V and 1 base from J, with 15 bases between. The CDR3 is made up of 15 amino acids. Whole-study findings and limits: CMV infection status of these donors was not known.

PBMCs numbering at least 7 million were isolated per sample. This clonotype was observed at least ten times. The antigen is unknown. The sample was blood. V and J are TRBV6-6 and TRBJ2-5; tentative D call: TRBD1 (5 bases). The TCR was taken from a woman of 80 years or more in good health. The CDR3 DNA follows: TGTGCCAGCAGACCCAGACAGCCAACCCAAGAGACCCAGTACTTC. It translates to CASRPRQPTQETQYF.